These 17 T cell receptor beta chains came from one sample sequenced in a study of graft-versus-host responses after intestinal transplantation. Only in-frame clones appear in the TCRdb table, and some are missing; sequencing was by immunoSEQ multiplex PCR. The table includes 13,000 to 15,000 clones, about 36% detected once. The input for sequencing was alloreactive CD4+ T cells from a mixed lymphocyte reaction culture, taken before intestinal transplant. The subset was: CFSE-low proliferating T cells sorted from roughly six-day pre-transplant mixed lymphocyte reaction (GvH or HvG direction). These receptors came from a human patient who received an intestinal transplant.

This rearrangement joins TRBV7-2 to TRBJ1-2, with TRBD1 matching 10 bases. After removal of 5 bases from V and 4 bases from J, the junction contained 7 bases not matched to a gene. Germline-derived CDR1 and CDR2 are SGHTA and FQGNSA. This CDR3 is 15 amino acids long. CDR3 nucleotide sequence: TGTGCCAGCAGCCCAGGACAGGGGGAGCTCTATGGCTACACCTTC. Protein: CASSPGQGELYGYTF. The full variable domain, with the rest looked up from reference TRBV7-2 and TRBJ1-2, is GAGVSQSPSNKVTEKGKDVELRCDPISGHTALYWYRQSLGQGLEFLIYFQGNSAPDKSGLPSDRFSAERTGGSVSTLTIQRTQQEDSAVYLCASSPGQGELYGYTFGSGTRLTVV.

The chain carries TRBV20-1 and TRBJ1-2; no firm D call. Germline loops: CDR1 DFQATT, CDR2 SNEGSKA (reference sequence). The CDR3 runs 11 residues. Trimming stripped 6 bases from V and 8 bases from J, with 13 bases between. The CDR3 here is CSAPLEGGYTF. The CDR3 DNA sequence: TGCAGTGCCCCTCTCGAGGGCGGCTACACCTTC.

This clone was seen a few times. The chain uses TRBV29-1 and TRBJ2-7; the D gene is possibly TRBD1 (5 bases). Trimming pared 5 bases from V and 2 bases from J, leaving 10 bases between. Germline values: CDR1 SQVTM, CDR2 ANQGSEA. The CDR3 has 12 amino acids. CDR3 sequence reads: CSVQGTPYEQYF. Written as DNA, the CDR3 is TGCAGCGTTCAGGGTACCCCCTACGAGCAGTACTTC.

This chain links TRBV9 with TRBJ2-3; 12 positions agree with TRBD2. With 3 bases clipped from V and 5 bases from J, the junction kept 10 bases outside the gene matches. Germline V gene data show CDR1 as SGDLS and CDR2 as YYNGEE. The CDR3 contains 17 residues. This CDR3 is CASSAGLAGSARDTQYF. For the CDR3, the DNA is TGTGCCAGCAGCGCCGGACTAGCGGGGTCGGCAAGAGATACGCAGTATTTT.

The gene calls are TRBV27 and TRBJ2-7; 9 bases line up with TRBD1. The CDR3 is made up of 16 amino acids. Germline CDR1 is MNHEY and CDR2 is SMNVEV (reference sequence). V dropped 1 base and J dropped 9; count of bases not matched to a gene: 13. This chain's CDR3 is CASSLYRSTGGEGQYF. CDR3 sequence (DNA): TGTGCCAGCAGTTTATACCGGAGCACAGGGGGCGAAGGGCAGTACTTC.

This clone has a handful of counts. The rearrangement joins TRBV6-5 to TRBJ2-1; D is possibly TRBD1 (5 bases). Germline-derived CDR1 and CDR2 are MNHEY and SVGAGI. The V gene lost 2 bases and the J gene lost 8 bases, with 10 bases spanning the gap. This CDR3 comprises 13 residues. The CDR3 protein is CASSYLGPDEQFF. The CDR3 DNA reads TGTGCCAGCAGTTACCTGGGGCCCGATGAGCAGTTCTTC.

By frequency in the sample, this clone is medium-sized. The V and J genes are TRBV5-1 and TRBJ2-7; possibly TRBD1 for D (5 bases). Germline V gene sequence: CDR1 SGHRS, CDR2 YFSETQ. The CDR3 consists of 13 residues. V was shortened by 0 bases and J by 3 bases, with 7 bases between the two germline ends. CDR3: CASSLDRSYEQYF. In DNA form, the CDR3 reads TGCGCCAGCAGCTTGGACAGGAGCTACGAGCAGTACTTC.

The chain recombines TRBV6-6 with TRBJ2-3, with TRBD2 as a possible D gene (6 bases). CDR1 MNHNY and CDR2 SVGAGI come from the germline V gene (reference sequence). This CDR3 is 14 amino acids long. V was cut by 2 bases and J by 2 bases, with 8 bases left in between. CDR3 sequence (DNA): TGTGCCAGCAGTTACGGGGGGTCCACAGATACGCAGTATTTT. Encoded protein: CASSYGGSTDTQYF.

This clone was counted only a few times. The V call is TRBV19, the J call TRBJ2-4; D not certain. CDR1 is LNHDA and CDR2 is SQIVND in the germline V gene (reference sequence). This CDR3 comprises 13 residues. V lost 5 bases to trimming and J lost 0 bases, with 5 bases between them. The CDR3 bases are TGTGCCAGTAGTGAGTCAGCCAAAAACATTCAGTACTTC. Amino acids: CASSESAKNIQYF.

The chain links TRBV6-5 to TRBJ2-7, with unresolved D. V was trimmed by 4 bases and J by 2 bases, leaving 12 bases between them. CDR3 size: 14 residues. Germline CDR1 is MNHEY and CDR2 is SVGAGI. CDR3 protein: CASSSGPYAYEQYF. Written as DNA, the CDR3 is TGTGCCAGCAGTTCGGGTCCTTACGCCTACGAGCAGTACTTC.

V usage is TRBV28 and J usage is TRBJ1-4; D unresolved. There are 12 residues in the CDR3. CDR1 and CDR2 from the germline V gene are MDHEN and SYDVKM. The ends were cut back, 6 bases at V and 7 bases at J, with 9 bases in the middle. The CDR3, as DNA: TGTGCCAGCAGGGAAGGAGGTGAAAAACTGTTTTTT. Its protein is CASREGGEKLFF.

The chain uses TRBV7-2 and TRBJ1-1; D is unresolved. V gave up 5 bases and J gave up 1 base, with 8 bases separating them. Germline lookup yields CDR1 SGHTA and CDR2 FQGNSA. CDR3 length: 13 amino acids. CDR3 residues: CASSPIRNTEAFF. DNA of the CDR3: TGTGCCAGCAGCCCCATTAGGAACACTGAAGCTTTCTTT.

This chain uses TRBV19 with TRBJ1-2; D is undetermined. V was pared by 3 bases and J by 8 bases, with 19 bases between. The CDR3 has 15 amino acids. The V gene's germline CDR1 is LNHDA and CDR2 SQIVND (reference sequence). CDR3 loop: CASSMDFGLTVGYTF. CDR3 DNA sequence: TGTGCCAGTAGTATGGATTTCGGCCTGACTGTGGGCTACACCTTC.

This clone showed up just a few times. The rearrangement links TRBV30 to TRBJ1-1; D unclear. Germline V gene data show CDR1 as GTSNPN and CDR2 as SVGIG (reference sequence). V was shortened by 3 bases and J by 3 bases, with 17 bases between the two germline ends. The CDR3 extends over 15 amino acids. Written as DNA, the CDR3 is TGTGCCTGGAGGGCCCCCCAGCGGGGTTACACTGAAGCTTTCTTT. This translates into CAWRAPQRGYTEAFF.

The chain joins TRBV27 to TRBJ2-1, with D unresolved. Trimming shortened V by 2 bases and J by 4 bases, and 9 bases separated the two germline ends. The CDR3 has 14 residues. Germline V gene lookup returns CDR1 MNHEY and CDR2 SMNVEV (reference sequence). The CDR3 coding sequence is TGTGCCAGCAGTTTAGGGCTCGAATACAATGAGCAGTTCTTC. Encoded protein: CASSLGLEYNEQFF.

In its sample, this clone was seen a few times. The gene calls are TRBV18 and TRBJ2-2; D gene uncertain. Germline CDR1 and CDR2: KGHSH and LQKENI. Trimming removed 2 bases at V and 3 bases at J, with 4 bases between. The CDR3 extends over 13 amino acids. The CDR3 sequence is CASSPIDTGELFF. The CDR3 nucleotides read TGTGCCAGCTCACCAATAGACACCGGGGAGCTGTTTTTT.

The V and J genes are TRBV6-5 and TRBJ1-1; D gene ambiguous. The CDR3 length is 12 residues. Trimming pared 6 bases from V and 5 bases from J, leaving 10 bases between. The V gene's germline CDR1 is MNHEY and CDR2 SVGAGI. Here the CDR3 reads CASSSRGTEAFF. CDR3 nucleotides: TGTGCCAGCAGCTCGAGAGGAACTGAAGCTTTCTTT.